Described below is a single TCR beta chain sequence and its context. Which antigen it targets is not known. Base qualities are missing; no much larger clone stands one base away. At the DNA level, this CDR3 is encoded by other sequences in the same sample as well. Using the deep immunoSEQ assay, multiplex PCR amplified TCR CDR3 regions from genomic DNA. For each cell subset, the extracted genomic DNA was distributed evenly across all wells of several immunoSEQ 96-well plates, and each plate served as one replicate. For sorted subsets, roughly 200 ng of genomic DNA, equivalent to around 29,000 T cell genomes, went into each replicate PCR. Purified libraries were measured with a Qubit 3.0 fluorometer, size-checked on a Bioanalyzer 2100, and measured again with the KAPA Library Quantification kit. Each immunoSEQ 96-well plate was sequenced on its own single-read 150-cycle Illumina NextSeq 550 flow cell. The authors processed their data as follows. Because only junctional sequences without quality scores were contained in the immunoSEQ output, filtering matching that applied to full-length reads could not be performed. To assign V/J genes and CDR3, sequences were annotated using PyIR, a Python wrapper for IgBLAST v1.9, with IMGT germline references. Reads were removed for weak V/J assignments (E-value above 1e-6), missing CDR3, stop codons, out-of-frame junctions, or ambiguous translated residues. V3J clonotypes were defined as sequences sharing an identical inferred V gene, J gene, and CDR3 amino acid sequence. Percentage overlap between repertoires was computed as shared unique clonotypes divided by the size of the smaller repertoire. Three approaches were used to assess repertoire richness: RTK rarefaction, the Chao1 estimator, and Recon v2.1 estimates of unobserved clonotypes. Generation probabilities for all TCRbeta clonotypes obtained by the gDNA method from several donors were computed using OLGA. TCRdb limited this immuneACCESS table to in-frame rearrangements with V and J called. A share of clones is missing; checked studies link under half to unresolved V genes, and the rest is unexplained. V and J calls and clone size are those listed in that table; D and trimming were worked out from the DNA. This sample comprises roughly 2.2 million clones, 85% to 95% of them detected only once. The top ten clonotypes cover 0.39% of the sample.

Taken from cysteine to phenylalanine, the CDR3 has 13 residues. The read is trimmed to its CDR3 DNA, 39 bases read in frame from base 1. V was cut back by 1 base and J by 2 bases, leaving a gap of 5 bases between them. For CDR1 and CDR2, the germline V gene (reference sequence) lists LNHNV and YYDKDF. This entry is derived from a study of shared clonotypes between healthy human individuals (dated by TCRdb to about 2020). As for the study more broadly: The cohort included a few men and a couple of women between 18 and 49 years of age. For each donor, CD4 naive and CD4 memory were each run on three plates, CD8 naive on two plates, and CD8 memory on one plate. The study deeply sequenced blood TCR repertoires of about 5 healthy adults to estimate repertoire size and the extent of clonotype sharing between individuals. Libraries were prepared and TCR repertoires were sequenced by different laboratories using diverse techniques, in order to increase sequencing depth and limit assay-specific biases. Per donor, leukapheresis produced somewhere between about 0.8 and 9 billion PBMCs.

What the work shows at the level of the full study, not this receptor alone: Across a few donors, approximately 5% of naive CD4, approximately 3.6% of naive CD8, around 2.5% of memory CD4, and approximately 0.42% of memory CD8 clonotypes were shared. Estimated clonotype richness was generally larger for naive than for memory subsets. Based on pairwise subsampling, the degree of clonotype sharing among donors was expected to be affected by sequencing depth. The genetic and exposure-history diversity represented was limited by the small number of donors. Even with the large sequencing depth, rarefaction of the sorted-subset datasets indicated that sequencing was incomplete. Compared with non-shared clonotypes, clonotypes shared by all four sorted-subset donors had higher generation probabilities. Sampling was restricted to blood, and TCR repertoires in tissue are likely to differ from TCR repertoires in blood.

Healthy HIV-negative adults with no recently reported acute infections or vaccinations were included as donors. Every donor was a Caucasian adult living in Nashville, Tennessee, USA. CD4+ T cells were enriched by magnetic negative selection; naive cells were then positively selected on CD45RA, and the negative fraction formed the memory subset. After blood collection by leukapheresis, PBMCs were isolated using Ficoll-Histopaque density gradient centrifugation and then cryopreserved in the vapor phase of liquid nitrogen. Analytical flow cytometry was used to check the purity and quantity of every magnetically sorted T cell population. Genomic DNA was isolated from each sorted fraction and quantified by UV absorbance on a Nanodrop 2000c.

The sequence was obtained from a young man in good health. Some clones in this sample may be carry-over from other donors' samples. Rearrangement joined TRBV15 to TRBJ2-5; a confident D gene designation cannot be given. Sequencing was performed on naive CD4+ T cells from PBMCs. What the cell subset or site label conveys for this sample: CD45RA+ positively selected. The CDR3 in this case is CATSRGRQETQYF. The bases read TGTGCCACCAGCAGAGGCCGACAAGAGACCCAGTACTTC.